This paragraph reports one T cell receptor (beta chain). Its matching antigen is unknown. Focal radiation with ipilimumab CTLA-4 blockade was given to patients with chemo-refractory metastatic non-small-cell lung cancer. The data originate from a study of radiotherapy plus CTLA-4 blockade in lung cancer. Study-wide background: Objective responses emerged in roughly 20% of patients, and around 29% attained disease control. Study-level findings and limits: An expansion of tumor-derived TCR clones occurred in blood after radiotherapy plus ipilimumab. Reports state that early shifts in blood T cell clones, with interferon-beta, best predicted response.

Clones were sequenced by immunoSEQ multiplex PCR, and TCRdb holds only the in-frame ones, with some missing. Among about 98,000 clones listed, 82% were seen once. V lost 4 bases to trimming and J lost 7 bases; unmatched junction nucleotides: 13. There are 16 residues in the CDR3. Germline V gene lookup returns CDR1 SGHRS and CDR2 YFSETQ. The chain links TRBV5-1 to TRBJ2-1; TRBD1 agrees at 8 bases. The origin of this receptor is a human donor with non-small cell lung cancer who had a partial response to radiotherapy plus ipilimumab. The sequencing used peripheral blood, collected from a patient treated with radiotherapy plus ipilimumab. CDR3 loop: CASSAGGGSLSNEQFF. In DNA form, the CDR3 reads TGCGCCAGCAGCGCAGGGGGCGGCTCTTTGTCAAATGAGCAGTTCTTC.